The next 21 T cell receptor beta chains were all read from a single sample in a study of shared clonotypes between healthy human individuals. Profiling relied on immunoSEQ multiplex PCR, and the TCRdb table lists in-frame clones only, not all of them. The data contain approximately 2.3 million clones, just over 90% of them singletons. The specimen was naive CD4+ T cells from PBMCs. Subset in this sample: CD45RA+ positively selected. The receptors stem from a man aged 18 to 35 in good health. Some clones in this sample may be carry-over from other donors' samples.

This rearrangement joins TRBV5-6 to TRBJ1-3; no definite D call. V was shortened by 1 base and J by 2 bases, with 7 bases between the two germline ends. CDR1 SGHDT and CDR2 YYEEEE come from the germline V gene. The CDR3 is made up of 14 amino acids. CDR3 DNA sequence: TGTGCCAGCAGCTTGTGGGGAACTGGAAACACCATATATTTT. Translated: CASSLWGTGNTIYF. The whole variable domain, remainder taken from reference TRBV5-6 and TRBJ1-3, is DAGVTQSPTHLIKTRGQQVTLRCSPKSGHDTVSWYQQALGQGPQFIFQYYEEEERQRGNFPDRFSGHQFPNYSSELNVNALLLGDSALYLCASSLWGTGNTIYFGEGSWLTVV.

V gene TRBV5-4 combines with J gene TRBJ1-5, with TRBD1 matching over 8 bases. This CDR3 has 15 residues. CDR1 is SGHNT, CDR2 YYREEE, per germline (reference sequence). Trimming at V came to 4 bases and at J to 4 bases, leaving 7 bases not matched to a gene. The CDR3 loop is CASSVTGGANQPQHF. The CDR3 bases are TGTGCCAGCAGCGTAACAGGGGGAGCGAATCAGCCCCAGCATTTT.

This rearrangement joins TRBV7-9 to TRBJ2-7; D is undetermined. Trimming took off 1 base at V and 6 bases at J, with 16 bases between the two ends. Germline CDR1 SEHNR, CDR2 FQNEAQ (reference sequence). The CDR3 length is 15 residues. The CDR3 region has the DNA TGTGCCAGCAGCTTAGGGCGAGTGGGAACAAGCGAGCAGTACTTC. Residues: CASSLGRVGTSEQYF.

This clone was seen just once. The chain has TRBV28 and TRBJ2-7, with D possibly matching TRBD1 (5 bases). V gave up 3 bases and J gave up 5 bases, with 20 bases separating them. Germline-derived CDR1 and CDR2 are MDHEN and SYDVKM. The CDR3 covers 16 residues. The CDR3 here is CASSFGALGGNDEQYF. Written as DNA, the CDR3 is TGTGCCAGCAGTTTTGGGGCCCTCGGTGGCAACGACGAGCAGTACTTC.

The gene calls are TRBV19 and TRBJ2-3; no clear D gene. The germline V and J ends were trimmed by 4 bases and 2 bases, with 7 bases remaining between them. Germline V gene sequence: CDR1 LNHDA, CDR2 SQIVND (reference sequence). This CDR3 is 13 amino acids long. The chain's CDR3 is CASSTGYTDTQYF. The CDR3 bases are TGTGCCAGTAGTACCGGTTACACAGATACGCAGTATTTT.

The chain is built from TRBV6-5 and TRBJ2-7; 9 bases are shared with TRBD2. Trimming cost V 7 bases and J 3 bases; bases outside gene matches: 4. CDR1 and CDR2 from the germline V gene are MNHEY and SVGAGI. CDR3 length equals 13 residues. CDR3 DNA: TGTGCCAGCACCCAACTAGCGGGCTACGAGCAGTACTTC. It specifies CASTQLAGYEQYF.

The chain combines TRBV7-9 with TRBJ1-4; 7 bases fit TRBD1. This CDR3 has 15 amino acids. The V segment lost 5 bases and the J segment 7 bases; nucleotides outside the gene matches: 10. CDR1 is SEHNR, CDR2 FQNEAQ, per germline (reference sequence). The CDR3 DNA reads as TGTGCCAGCAGCGCAGACAGGGAGGGAGGTGAAAAACTGTTTTTT. It codes for CASSADREGGEKLFF.

This chain connects TRBV5-1 to TRBJ2-7; 8 nucleotides align to TRBD2. The V gene end was trimmed by 3 bases and the J gene end by 3 bases; junction bases not matched to a gene: 8. CDR1 and CDR2 from the germline V gene are SGHRS and YFSETQ. The length of the CDR3 is 15 residues. In DNA form, the CDR3 reads TGCGCCAGCAGCTGGGGTAGCGGGATGAACTACGAGCAGTACTTC. Translated, it gives CASSWGSGMNYEQYF.

A single count supports this clone. The chain is built from TRBV7-9 and TRBJ2-1; the match to TRBD2 covers 10 bases. CDR3 length: 14 residues. Unmatched junction bases numbered 7, after V lost 5 bases and J lost 9 bases. Per germline, CDR1 SEHNR and CDR2 FQNEAQ (reference sequence). DNA of the CDR3: TGTGCCAGCAGCCCTGGGACTAGCGCGGTTGAGCAGTTCTTC. This sequence encodes CASSPGTSAVEQFF.

This clone is a singleton in its sample. This chain links TRBV23-1 with TRBJ1-2; D remains unclear. TRBV23-1 qualifies as an ORF whose function is uncertain. This CDR3 comprises 15 residues. V was clipped by 4 bases and J by 6 bases, with 18 bases between them. The CDR3 region has the DNA TGCGCCAGCAGTCTCCGAGGAAAACCGGAAGATGGCTACACCTTC. This gives the protein CASSLRGKPEDGYTF.

This clone has more than one count but fewer than ten. The rearrangement links TRBV7-9 to TRBJ1-1; unclear D gene. The CDR3 is 11 amino acids. Germline assignment: CDR1 SEHNR and CDR2 FQNEAQ (reference sequence). Trimming left V 8 bases short and J 7 bases short, with 11 bases between. As DNA, the CDR3 is TGTGCCAGCGTTAGGGTGGTTGAAGCTTTCTTT. Amino acid sequence: CASVRVVEAFF.

The genes are TRBV2 and TRBJ2-7; TRBD2 matches 12 bases. V lost 3 bases to trimming and J lost 12 bases; unmatched junction nucleotides: 6. Looked up from germline, CDR1 is SNHLY and CDR2 is FYNNEI. This CDR3 comprises 13 residues. The CDR3 protein is CASSDASGRARYF. The DNA for the CDR3 is TGTGCCAGCAGTGACGCTAGCGGGAGGGCGAGGTACTTC.

The J gene is TRBJ2-7, the V gene TRBV7-9; perhaps TRBD2 as D (7 bases). The V end lost 5 bases, the J end lost 6 bases, and 17 bases lay between the germline ends. CDR1 and CDR2 from the germline V gene are SEHNR and FQNEAQ (reference sequence). The CDR3 runs to 14 residues. In DNA, the CDR3 is TGTGCCAGCAGCCCCCTAGCGGTGACAGGCGAGCAGTACTTC. Its protein product is CASSPLAVTGEQYF. Complete variable domain (other parts from reference TRBV7-9 and TRBJ2-7): DTGVSQNPRHKITKRGQNVTFRCDPISEHNRLYWYRQTLGQGPEFLTYFQNEAQLEKSRLLSDRFSAERPKGSFSTLEIQRTEQGDSAMYLCASSPLAVTGEQYFGPGTRLTVT.

The gene calls are TRBV13 and TRBJ1-5, with 7 bases identical to TRBD1. Germline CDR1 and CDR2: PRHDT and FYEKMQ (reference sequence). V shed 3 bases, J shed 2 bases, and the junction held 1 base outside the gene matches. The CDR3 loop spans 14 amino acids. The DNA of the CDR3 is TGTGCCAGCAGCTTGCAGGGGGGCAATCAGCCCCAGCATTTT. Translated: CASSLQGGNQPQHF.

The V call is TRBV5-6, the J call TRBJ2-5, with a possible D match to TRBD1 (6 bases). The germline V gene has CDR1 SGHDT and CDR2 YYEEEE. With 2 bases removed from V and 0 bases from J, the gap between germline ends came to 14 bases. The CDR3 is 16 residues long. The CDR3 reads CASSFRTVPYQETQYF. The CDR3 DNA reads TGTGCCAGCAGCTTTAGGACAGTGCCGTACCAAGAGACCCAGTACTTC.

In the case of this clone: This same CDR3 is encoded by further DNA sequences in the sample. The CDR3 bases are TGTGCCATCAGTGAAGGGGGCTTCAATCAGCCCCAGCATTTT. Protein product: CAISEGGFNQPQHF. The J gene is TRBJ1-5, the V gene TRBV10-3, with 7 bases identical to TRBD1. Germline trimming cut 3 bases from V and 3 bases from J; bases unmatched to any gene: 2. The germline V gene has CDR1 ENHRY and CDR2 SYGVKD. The CDR3 covers 14 residues.

This rearrangement joins TRBV28 to TRBJ2-7, with 11 bases identical to TRBD2. CDR3 size: 16 residues. Germline lookup yields CDR1 MDHEN and CDR2 SYDVKM. Trimming took 6 bases from V and 6 from J; bases not matched to a gene: 13. This CDR3 reads CASSGGGLAGGGEQYF. Here the CDR3 DNA reads TGTGCCAGCAGCGGGGGAGGTCTAGCGGGAGGCGGCGAGCAGTACTTC.

This rearrangement joins TRBV11-2 to TRBJ2-1; unclear D gene. Germline V lookup: CDR1 SGHAT, CDR2 FQNNGV. V was clipped by 2 bases and J by 8 bases, with 7 bases between them. This CDR3 region has 12 residues. The CDR3 sequence is CASSLTYYEQFF. The DNA for the CDR3 is TGTGCCAGCAGCTTAACGTACTATGAGCAGTTCTTC. The full variable domain, with the rest looked up from reference TRBV11-2 and TRBJ2-1, is EAGVAQSPRYKIIEKRQSVAFWCNPISGHATLYWYQQILGQGPKLLIQFQNNGVVDDSQLPKDRFSAERLKGVDSTLKIQPAKLEDSAVYLCASSLTYYEQFFGPGTRLTVL.

This rearrangement joins TRBV11-1 to TRBJ1-1; D not resolved. Looked up from germline, CDR1 is SGHAT and CDR2 is FQDESV (reference sequence). The V gene lost 0 bases and the J gene lost 4 bases, with 12 bases spanning the gap. There are 15 residues in the CDR3. The CDR3 DNA sequence: TGTGCCAGCAGCTTAGCTGGCAGTCGTAGCACTGAAGCTTTCTTT. Translation gives CASSLAGSRSTEAFF.

This chain joins TRBV7-6 and TRBJ1-4; 7 bases agree with TRBD1. From germline, CDR1 is SGHVS and CDR2 FNYEAQ. This CDR3 spans 15 amino acids. With 6 bases clipped from V and 3 bases from J, the junction kept 7 bases outside the gene matches. CDR3 nucleotides: TGTGCCAGCAGGTTTACAGGGGCCTCTAATGAAAAACTGTTTTTT. Translated: CASRFTGASNEKLFF.

The chain recombines TRBV4-3 with TRBJ2-1; D remains unclear. The CDR3 loop spans 16 amino acids. The germline V and J ends were trimmed by 0 bases and 1 base, with 10 bases remaining between them. Germline V gene data show CDR1 as LGHNA and CDR2 as YSLEER. CDR3 residues: CASSQDRLLSYNEQFF. CDR3 DNA: TGCGCCAGCAGCCAAGATAGACTTTTATCCTACAATGAGCAGTTCTTC.